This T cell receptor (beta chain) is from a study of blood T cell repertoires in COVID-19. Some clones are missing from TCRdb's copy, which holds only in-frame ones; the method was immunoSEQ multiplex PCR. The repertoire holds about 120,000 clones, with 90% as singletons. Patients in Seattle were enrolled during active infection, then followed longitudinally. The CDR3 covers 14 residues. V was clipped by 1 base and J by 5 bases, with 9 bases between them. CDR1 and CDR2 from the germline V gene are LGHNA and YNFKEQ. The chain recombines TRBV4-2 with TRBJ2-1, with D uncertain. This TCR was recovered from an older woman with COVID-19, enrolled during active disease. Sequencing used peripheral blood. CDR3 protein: CASSQGALDNEQFF. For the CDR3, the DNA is TGTGCCAGCAGCCAAGGGGCCCTCGACAATGAGCAGTTCTTC.